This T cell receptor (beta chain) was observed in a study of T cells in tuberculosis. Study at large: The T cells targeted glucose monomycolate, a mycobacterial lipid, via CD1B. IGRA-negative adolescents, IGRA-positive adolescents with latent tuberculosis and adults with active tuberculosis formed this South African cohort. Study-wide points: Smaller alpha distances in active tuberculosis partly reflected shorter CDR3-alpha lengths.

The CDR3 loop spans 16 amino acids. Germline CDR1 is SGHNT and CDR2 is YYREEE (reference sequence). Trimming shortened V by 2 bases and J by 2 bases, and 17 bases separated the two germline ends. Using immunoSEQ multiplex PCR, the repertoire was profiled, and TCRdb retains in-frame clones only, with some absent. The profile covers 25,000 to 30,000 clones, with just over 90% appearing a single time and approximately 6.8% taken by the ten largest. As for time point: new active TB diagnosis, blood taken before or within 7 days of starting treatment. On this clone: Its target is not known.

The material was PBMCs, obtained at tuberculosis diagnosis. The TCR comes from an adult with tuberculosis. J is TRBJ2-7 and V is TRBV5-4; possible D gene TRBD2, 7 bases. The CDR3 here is CASSFPPGGPAYEQYF. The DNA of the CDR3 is TGTGCCAGCAGCTTTCCCCCCGGGGGGCCTGCCTACGAGCAGTACTTC. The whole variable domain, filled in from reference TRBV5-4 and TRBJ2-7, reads ETGVTQSPTHLIKTRGQQVTLRCSSQSGHNTVSWYQQALGQGPQFIFQYYREEENGRGNFPPRFSGLQFPNYSSELNVNALELDDSALYLCASSFPPGGPAYEQYFGPGTRLTVT.